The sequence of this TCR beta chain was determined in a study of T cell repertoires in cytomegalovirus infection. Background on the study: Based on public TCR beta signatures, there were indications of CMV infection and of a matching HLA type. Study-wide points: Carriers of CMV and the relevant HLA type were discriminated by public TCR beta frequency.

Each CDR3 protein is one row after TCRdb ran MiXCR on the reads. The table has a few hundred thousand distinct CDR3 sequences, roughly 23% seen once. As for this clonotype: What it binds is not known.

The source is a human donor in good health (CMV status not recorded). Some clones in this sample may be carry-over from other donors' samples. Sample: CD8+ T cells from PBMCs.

The CDR3 region is CASSSTDSGYRYEQFF. CDR3 coding DNA: TGTGCCAGCAGTTCCACTGACTCGGGGTATCGATATGAGCAGTTCTTC. The chain combines TRBV12-3 or TRBV12-4 with TRBJ2-1; TRBD2 is a possible D gene (5 bases). The CDR3 length is 16 residues. V was shortened by 4 bases and J by 8 bases, with 21 bases between the two germline ends.